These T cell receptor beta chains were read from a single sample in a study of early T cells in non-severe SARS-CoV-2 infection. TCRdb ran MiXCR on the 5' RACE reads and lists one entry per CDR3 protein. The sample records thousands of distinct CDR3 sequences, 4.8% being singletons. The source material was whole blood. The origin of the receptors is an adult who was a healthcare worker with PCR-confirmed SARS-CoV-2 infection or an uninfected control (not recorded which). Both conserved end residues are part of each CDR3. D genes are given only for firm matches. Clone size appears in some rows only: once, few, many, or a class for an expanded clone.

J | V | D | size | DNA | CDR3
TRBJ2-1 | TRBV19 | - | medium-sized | TGTGCCAGTAAGGGGGCGCGGGATCTTGAGCAGTTCTTC | CASKGARDLEQFF
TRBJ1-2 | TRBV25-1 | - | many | TGTGCCAGCCTCGGACACCACTATGGCTACACCTTC | CASLGHHYGYTF
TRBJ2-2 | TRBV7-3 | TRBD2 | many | TGTGCCAGCAGCTTAAAACTAGCGGGTAACACCGGGGAGCTGTTTTTT | CASSLKLAGNTGELFF
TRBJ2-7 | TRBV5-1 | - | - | TGCGCCAGCAGCTTGGACGGGGTTAGCTCCTACGAGCAGTACTTC | CASSLDGVSSYEQYF
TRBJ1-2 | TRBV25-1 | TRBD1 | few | TGTGCCAGCAGTGACCAGGGACAGGGGAATGGCTACACCTTC | CASSDQGQGNGYTF
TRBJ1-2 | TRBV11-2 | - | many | TGTGCCAGCAGCTTAGATCTCGAACAGGGCTATGGCTACACCTTC | CASSLDLEQGYGYTF
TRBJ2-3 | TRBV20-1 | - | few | TGCAGTGCTAGTCCCCCTACTAGAGTTGGAGATACGCAGTATTTT | CSASPPTRVGDTQYF
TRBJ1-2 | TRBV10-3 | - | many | TGTGCCATCAGAGAGGACGGAGCACGGTATGGCTACACCTTC | CAIREDGARYGYTF
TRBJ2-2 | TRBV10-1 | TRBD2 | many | TGCGCCAGCAGGGAGACATTAGCGGGAGATGACGGGGAGCTGTTTTTT | CASRETLAGDDGELFF
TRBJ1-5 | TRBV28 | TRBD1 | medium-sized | TGTGCCAGCAGTACCCAGGAGCCCTCAGGGGGCAGTCAGCCCCAGCATTTT | CASSTQEPSGGSQPQHF
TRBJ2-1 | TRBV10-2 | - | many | TGCGCCAGCAGTCCTTTGAAGGGAGACAATGAGCAGTTCTTC | CASSPLKGDNEQFF
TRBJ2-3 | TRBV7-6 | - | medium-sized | TGTGCCAGCAGCTCCCAACTCACGCAGTATTTT | CASSSQLTQYF
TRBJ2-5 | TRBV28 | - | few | TGTGCCAGCAGTCGAACTGGATGGCGAGAGACCCAGTACTTC | CASSRTGWRETQYF
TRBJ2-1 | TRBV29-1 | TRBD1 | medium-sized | TGCAGCGTTGGACGGGACAGGGGATCCCCAAATGAGCAGTTCTTC | CSVGRDRGSPNEQFF
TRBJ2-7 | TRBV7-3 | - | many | TGTGCCAGCAGCTTAGTTGGTGGGGTTGAGCAGTACTTC | CASSLVGGVEQYF
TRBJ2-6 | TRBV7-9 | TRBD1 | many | TGTGCCAGTAGCCGGGACAGGACAAAAATCCGCTCTGGGGCCAACGTCCTGACTTTC | CASSRDRTKIRSGANVLTF
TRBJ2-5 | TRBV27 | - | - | TGTGCCAGCAGTTTATTGGCGGGGCAAGAGACCCAGTACTTC | CASSLLAGQETQYF
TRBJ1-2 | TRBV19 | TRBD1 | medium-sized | TGTGCCAGTAGTGGCCGGGACAGCGTCGACACCTTC | CASSGRDSVDTF
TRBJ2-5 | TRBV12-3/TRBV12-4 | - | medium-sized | TGTGCCAGCATGCGCAGTGTAGCCGGGGAGACCCAGTACTTC | CASMRSVAGETQYF
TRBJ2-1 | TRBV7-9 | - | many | TGTGCCAGCAGCACAACGAGGGGACCGAGGCTGGGAATTGAGCAGTTCTTC | CASSTTRGPRLGIEQFF
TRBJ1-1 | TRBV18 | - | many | TGTGCCAGCTCACGTACACCCGGGAGGGACACTGAAGCTTTCTTT | CASSRTPGRDTEAFF
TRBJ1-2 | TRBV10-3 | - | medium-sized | TGTGCCATCATGGACGGGACTGAAGCTAACTATGGCTACACCTTC | CAIMDGTEANYGYTF
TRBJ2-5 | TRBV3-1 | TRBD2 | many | TGTGCCAGCAGCCAAGGCCCCCCCCTAGCGGGAGTTCGGGAGACCCAGTACTTC | CASSQGPPLAGVRETQYF
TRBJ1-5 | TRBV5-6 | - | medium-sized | TGTGCCAGCAGTCCTTACCGAGGACAGATCAATCAGCCCCAGCATTTT | CASSPYRGQINQPQHF
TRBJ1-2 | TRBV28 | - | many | TGTGCCAGCAGTCCAGGACAGACCGGTGGCTATGGCTACACCTTC | CASSPGQTGGYGYTF
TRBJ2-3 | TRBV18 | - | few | TGTGCCAGCTCACCGGGACGCACCTCGACCCATACGCAGTATTTT | CASSPGRTSTHTQYF
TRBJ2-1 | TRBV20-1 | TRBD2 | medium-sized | TGCAGTGCCCGGGCAAGCGGGAGAGCTTACAATGAGCAGTTCTTC | CSARASGRAYNEQFF
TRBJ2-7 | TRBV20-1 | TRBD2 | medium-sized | TGCAGTGCTAGAGGTGGGCTAGCGGGCTCCTACGAGCAGTACTTC | CSARGGLAGSYEQYF
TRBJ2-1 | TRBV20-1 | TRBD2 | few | TGCAGTGCTGCCGGGACTAGCACCCGACCGAGCTCCTACAATGAGCAGTTCTTC | CSAAGTSTRPSSYNEQFF
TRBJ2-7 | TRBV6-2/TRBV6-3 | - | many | TGTGCCAGCAGCCCGTACGGGTTTGGGTCCTACGAGCAGTACTTC | CASSPYGFGSYEQYF
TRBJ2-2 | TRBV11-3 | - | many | TGTGCCAGCAAGGCCGGCAGCGGCGCCGGGGAGCTGTTTTTT | CASKAGSGAGELFF